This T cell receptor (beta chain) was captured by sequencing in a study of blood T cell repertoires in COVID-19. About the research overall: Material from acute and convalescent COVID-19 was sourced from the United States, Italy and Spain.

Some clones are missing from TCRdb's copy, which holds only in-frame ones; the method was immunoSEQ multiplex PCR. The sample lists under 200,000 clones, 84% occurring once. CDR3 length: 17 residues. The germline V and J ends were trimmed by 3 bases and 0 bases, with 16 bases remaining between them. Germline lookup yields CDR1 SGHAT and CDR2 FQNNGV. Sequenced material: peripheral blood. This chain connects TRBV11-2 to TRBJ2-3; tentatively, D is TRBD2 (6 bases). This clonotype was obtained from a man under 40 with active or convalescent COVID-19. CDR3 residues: CASSLDGPGLSTDTQYF. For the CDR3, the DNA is TGTGCCAGCAGCTTGGATGGACCGGGACTTAGCACAGATACGCAGTATTTT.